The 11 T cell receptor beta chains below come from one sample, sequenced in a study of shared clonotypes between healthy human individuals. Produced via immunoSEQ multiplex PCR; TCRdb's table is partial and in-frame only. The table records 150,000 to 200,000 clones, around 93% of them present only once. The sample comprised naive CD4+ T cells sorted from blood. Subset given: CD45RA+ positively selected. The receptor set was obtained from a woman under 40 in good health.

The J gene is TRBJ2-7, the V gene TRBV27, with D unresolved. This CDR3 comprises 14 residues. Trimming took 0 bases from V and 3 from J, leaving 9 bases between them. Germline loops: CDR1 MNHEY, CDR2 SMNVEV (reference sequence). The CDR3 region has the DNA TGTGCCAGCAGTTTATCCCCCGTGAGCTACGAGCAGTACTTC. It translates to CASSLSPVSYEQYF.

A single count supports this clone. The chain combines TRBV5-1 with TRBJ2-7; possible D gene TRBD1, 6 bases. The CDR3 spans 13 residues. Per germline, CDR1 SGHRS and CDR2 YFSETQ. The germline V and J ends were trimmed by 5 bases and 5 bases, with 14 bases remaining between them. The CDR3 DNA sequence: TGCGCCAGCAGGTTTAACAGGGATGACGAGCAGTACTTC. Translating it yields CASRFNRDDEQYF.

The chain employs TRBV19 and TRBJ2-2, with unresolved D. The germline V and J ends were trimmed by 3 bases and 2 bases, with 4 bases remaining between them. This CDR3 is 13 amino acids long. In germline, CDR1 is LNHDA, CDR2 SQIVND (reference sequence). CDR3 bases: TGTGCCAGTAGTATCGCAAACACCGGGGAGCTGTTTTTT. Protein sequence: CASSIANTGELFF.

The chain links TRBV10-2 to TRBJ2-7; possibly TRBD2 for D (5 bases). In germline, CDR1 is WSHSY, CDR2 SAAADI. Trimming shortened V by 11 bases and J by 4 bases, and 33 bases separated the two germline ends. This CDR3 has 18 amino acids. This CDR3 reads CACSPPGGGSGGKYEQYF. As DNA, the CDR3 is TGCGCCTGCTCGCCGCCGGGCGGCGGTTCTGGAGGAAAATACGAGCAGTACTTC.

The J gene is TRBJ2-7, the V gene TRBV28; D might be TRBD1 or TRBD2, each matching 6 bases. V lost 2 bases to trimming and J lost 3 bases, with 14 bases between them. Germline loops: CDR1 MDHEN, CDR2 SYDVKM. The CDR3 contains 15 residues. The chain's CDR3 is CASSLTDRRDYEQYF. CDR3 DNA: TGTGCCAGCAGTTTAACCGACAGGAGGGACTACGAGCAGTACTTC.

The V gene is TRBV5-1, the J gene TRBJ1-2; possible D gene TRBD1, 5 bases. This CDR3 region has 14 residues. Trimming pared 4 bases from V and 7 bases from J, leaving 17 bases between. CDR1 is SGHRS, CDR2 YFSETQ, per germline. This CDR3 reads CASSRADGAGGYTF. The CDR3 DNA sequence: TGCGCCAGCAGCCGAGCCGACGGGGCTGGTGGCTACACCTTC.

This clone was seen a single time. The V call is TRBV19, the J call TRBJ1-2; no definite D call. From germline, CDR1 is LNHDA and CDR2 SQIVND (reference sequence). CDR3 length equals 14 residues. V dropped 3 bases and J dropped 4 bases, with 12 bases sitting between them. Written as DNA, the CDR3 is TGTGCCAGTAGTATTGGGCAAACAACCTATGGCTACACCTTC. Protein product: CASSIGQTTYGYTF.

This sequence joins TRBV6-5 and TRBJ1-1; 8 positions agree with TRBD1. The CDR3 extends over 13 amino acids. Germline CDR1 is MNHEY and CDR2 is SVGAGI. V lost 4 bases and J lost 6; bases outside the gene matches: 4. Here the CDR3 reads CASSWTGLSEAFF. In DNA form, the CDR3 reads TGTGCCAGCAGTTGGACAGGGCTGTCTGAAGCTTTCTTT.

This chain links TRBV5-1 with TRBJ1-1; possibly TRBD1 for D (5 bases). Trimming took 0 bases from V and 1 from J, leaving 10 bases between them. Germline CDR1 SGHRS, CDR2 YFSETQ. The CDR3 is made up of 15 amino acids. The CDR3 here is CASSLEGHPNTEAFF. The CDR3 region has the DNA TGCGCCAGCAGCTTGGAAGGACATCCGAACACTGAAGCTTTCTTT.

This chain uses TRBV5-1 with TRBJ2-5; 9 positions agree with TRBD1. The V segment lost 5 bases and the J segment 5 bases; nucleotides outside the gene matches: 13. CDR1 SGHRS and CDR2 YFSETQ come from the germline V gene. This CDR3 contains 16 residues. The CDR3 protein is CASSQGTGGNFETQYF. The CDR3 DNA is TGCGCCAGCAGTCAAGGCACAGGGGGCAATTTCGAGACCCAGTACTTC.

This clone came up once. The chain recombines TRBV6-5 with TRBJ2-7; 12 bases align to TRBD2. V gave up 2 bases and J gave up 2 bases; unmatched junction bases: 4. The CDR3 extends over 16 amino acids. Germline lookup yields CDR1 MNHEY and CDR2 SVGAGI. CDR3 sequence reads: CASSYDRLAGAYEQYF. The CDR3 DNA reads TGTGCCAGCAGTTACGACCGACTAGCGGGGGCCTACGAGCAGTACTTC.